This entry is about one T cell receptor (beta chain). The antigen is not known. Investigators isolated RNA and reverse transcribed it into cDNA to act as the sequencing template. The data were produced by immunoSEQ multiplex PCR, yet TCRdb's version contains in-frame clones alone and is incomplete. The repertoire holds about 140,000 clones, more than 85% seen once, with over 10% in the top ten. The data were obtained in a study of CD8+ T cells in alopecia areata. Overall study context: Treated patients took oral tofacitinib at 5 to 10 mg twice daily.

Between the trimmed V and J ends, which lost 8 bases and 2 bases, there was a span of 16 bases. The germline gives CDR1 MNHNS, CDR2 SASEGT. The CDR3 has 15 residues. General study findings and limits: Against the mouse data, patients shared TCRs less clearly, possibly for HLA reasons. Sequence data from scalp samples additionally include resident alphabeta T cells of normal skin.

The treatment was: oral pan-JAK inhibitor, 5-10 mg twice daily. Peripheral blood, together with lesional scalp punch biopsies, was collected from alopecia areata patients. Sequencing was performed on CD8+ T cells sorted from blood, taken at week 4, from a patient treated with tofacitinib. This clonotype originated in a human donor with alopecia areata. J is TRBJ2-1 and V is TRBV6-1; maybe TRBD1 (5 bases). CDR3: CASSLGESTYNEQFF. In DNA form, the CDR3 reads TGTGCCAGCTCGCTAGGGGAATCTACCTACAATGAGCAGTTCTTC.